These 27 T cell receptor beta chains were all obtained from the same sample, sequenced in a study of graft-versus-host responses after intestinal transplantation. These receptors have no known antigen. Clones were sequenced by immunoSEQ multiplex PCR, and TCRdb holds only the in-frame ones, with some missing. This sample carries 96,000 or so clones, roughly 90% of them seen once, and the ten largest clones take over 0.15%. The material sequenced was unstimulated CD4+ T cells sorted from spleen or lymph node cells, taken before intestinal transplant. The receptors stem from a human donor who received an intestinal transplant.

This chain links TRBV5-4 with TRBJ2-7; D possibly uses TRBD1 or TRBD2 (6 bases each). V was pared by 4 bases and J by 0 bases, with 14 bases between. From germline, CDR1 is SGHNT and CDR2 YYREEE (reference sequence). The CDR3 is 15 residues long. CDR3 region: CASSLGGPGSYEQYF. CDR3 coding DNA: TGTGCCAGCAGCCTGGGGGGCCCAGGCTCCTACGAGCAGTACTTC.

The chain recombines TRBV12-5 with TRBJ2-5; 10 bases are shared with TRBD1. Germline-derived CDR1 and CDR2 are LGHNT and FRNRAP. The length of the CDR3 is 18 residues. The V and J ends lost 1 base and 2 bases, in that order; junction bases with no gene match: 10. Here the CDR3 reads CASGLGSGQGVQQETQYF. The CDR3 coding sequence is TGTGCTAGTGGTTTGGGAAGTGGACAGGGGGTCCAGCAAGAGACCCAGTACTTC.

The J gene is TRBJ1-1, the V gene TRBV4-3, with 10 bases that match TRBD1. CDR1 is LGHNA, CDR2 YSLEER, per germline. Trimming removed 3 bases from V and 8 bases from J; junction bases left unmatched: 9. CDR3 length: 15 residues. The CDR3: CASSQLDRGSPEAFF. CDR3 sequence (DNA): TGCGCCAGCAGCCAGTTGGACAGGGGGTCGCCCGAAGCTTTCTTT.

The chain is built from TRBV6-1 and TRBJ1-3; the D is unclear. Trimming left V 10 bases short and J 0 bases short, with 10 bases between. This CDR3 region has 13 residues. The germline V gene has CDR1 MNHNS and CDR2 SASEGT. CDR3 sequence reads: CATRTRSGNTIYF. CDR3 sequence (DNA): TGTGCCACCAGGACTCGCTCTGGAAACACCATATATTTT.

The genes are TRBV4-2 and TRBJ2-1; 8 bases match TRBD2. Trimming removed 0 bases from V and 3 bases from J; junction bases left unmatched: 7. This CDR3 contains 17 residues. In germline, CDR1 is LGHNA, CDR2 YNFKEQ. CDR3 amino acids: CASSQDWRGASYNEQFF. For the CDR3, the DNA is TGTGCCAGCAGCCAAGATTGGCGGGGGGCTAGCTACAATGAGCAGTTCTTC.

The rearrangement uses TRBV30 and TRBJ1-1; TRBD1 aligns across 7 bases. V shed 3 bases, J shed 7 bases, and the junction held 11 bases outside the gene matches. Germline-derived CDR1 and CDR2 are GTSNPN and SVGIG (reference sequence). This CDR3 is built from 14 residues. The CDR3 nucleotides are TGTGCCTGGAGAAGGGGGCGAACTAGTGTTGAAGCTTTCTTT. This codes for CAWRRGRTSVEAFF.

The chain is built from TRBV5-1 and TRBJ2-3; 7 nucleotides align to TRBD1. In germline, CDR1 is SGHRS, CDR2 YFSETQ. The CDR3 has 14 amino acids. The V gene end was trimmed by 5 bases and the J gene end by 0 bases; junction bases not matched to a gene: 3. The CDR3 coding sequence is TGCGCCAGCAGACAGGGGCGAAGCACAGATACGCAGTATTTT. It translates to CASRQGRSTDTQYF.

The rearrangement uses TRBV4-1 and TRBJ2-2; 7 bases agree with TRBD1. CDR1 is MGHRA, CDR2 YSYEKL, per germline. The ends lost 1 base at V and 0 bases at J; junction bases unmatched: 5. CDR3 length: 17 amino acids. CDR3 coding DNA: TGCGCCAGCAGCCAAGGGACAGGAGGAACGAACACCGGGGAGCTGTTTTTT. As protein: CASSQGTGGTNTGELFF.

A few counts support this clone. This chain connects TRBV7-6 to TRBJ2-7, with 10 bases lining up with TRBD1. V lost 1 base and J lost 3; bases outside the gene matches: 3. The CDR3 is 15 amino acids. CDR1 is SGHVS and CDR2 is FNYEAQ in the germline V gene. The CDR3 DNA reads TGTGCCAGCAGCTTAGGTTGGACAGGGGGCTACGAGCAGTACTTC. Amino acid sequence: CASSLGWTGGYEQYF. The whole variable domain, filled in from reference TRBV7-6 and TRBJ2-7, reads GAGVSQSPRYKVTKRGQDVALRCDPISGHVSLYWYRQALGQGPEFLTYFNYEAQQDKSGLPNDRFSAERPEGSISTLTIQRTEQRDSAMYRCASSLGWTGGYEQYFGPGTRLTVT.

The CDR3 DNA reads as TGTGCCAGCCATAACGATATTAGCGGATCCTACGAGCAGTACTTC. Its translation is CASHNDISGSYEQYF. The chain joins TRBV6-1 to TRBJ2-7; TRBD2 is a possible D gene (6 bases). The CDR3 is 15 residues long. Germline V gives CDR1 MNHNS, CDR2 SASEGT. V was pared by 8 bases and J by 1 base, with 18 bases between.

This clone was picked up one time. The rearrangement uses TRBV2 and TRBJ2-1; perhaps TRBD1 as D (6 bases). This CDR3 contains 16 residues. V was pared by 6 bases and J by 7 bases, with 22 bases between. CDR1 is SNHLY and CDR2 is FYNNEI in the germline V gene. This chain's CDR3 is CASSPQGAGSLNEQFF. The CDR3 DNA follows: TGTGCCAGCAGCCCACAGGGAGCTGGCTCTTTAAATGAGCAGTTCTTC. Complete variable domain (other parts from reference TRBV2 and TRBJ2-1): EPEVTQTPSHQVTQMGQEVILRCVPISNHLYFYWYRQILGQKVEFLVSFYNNEISEKSEIFDDQFSVERPDGSNFTLKIRSTKLEDSAMYFCASSPQGAGSLNEQFFGPGTRLTVL.

The rearrangement joins TRBV27 to TRBJ2-7, with TRBD2 matching 7 bases. The germline V gene encodes CDR1 MNHEY and CDR2 SMNVEV (reference sequence). The CDR3 length is 14 residues. J was trimmed by 3 bases and V by 9 bases; bases with no gene match: 11. DNA for the CDR3: TGTGCCAGACCCGGGAGCGGGACCAACTACGAGCAGTACTTC. This translates into CARPGSGTNYEQYF.

There are a few counts of this clone. The J gene is TRBJ1-3, the V gene TRBV4-1; D is perhaps TRBD1 (6 bases). Germline values: CDR1 MGHRA, CDR2 YSYEKL. This CDR3 region has 15 residues. The V and J ends lost 0 bases and 3 bases respectively, with 9 bases between them. Written as DNA, the CDR3 is TGCGCCAGCAGCCAAGAAGGGACATTTGGAAACACCATATATTTT. It encodes CASSQEGTFGNTIYF.

This chain links TRBV6-6 with TRBJ1-1; D gene ambiguous. The CDR3 covers 15 residues. The V end was cut by 2 bases, the J end by 0 bases, with 10 bases between. Germline assignment: CDR1 MNHNY and CDR2 SVGAGI (reference sequence). The chain's CDR3 is CASSYMGSLNTEAFF. CDR3 nucleotides: TGTGCCAGCAGTTACATGGGCAGTCTGAACACTGAAGCTTTCTTT.

The chain recombines TRBV11-2 with TRBJ2-3; D uncertain. There are 12 residues in the CDR3. V dropped 5 bases and J dropped 2 bases, with 5 bases sitting between them. Germline values: CDR1 SGHAT, CDR2 FQNNGV. The CDR3 region is CASSPFTDTQYF. The DNA of the CDR3 is TGTGCCAGCAGCCCCTTCACAGATACGCAGTATTTT.

The V and J genes are TRBV27 and TRBJ2-3; 13 nucleotides match TRBD2. The CDR3 has 17 residues. The ends lost 4 bases at V and 2 bases at J; junction bases unmatched: 6. Per germline, CDR1 MNHEY and CDR2 SMNVEV (reference sequence). Here the CDR3 reads CASSSLGTSGNTDTQYF. The CDR3, as DNA: TGTGCCAGCAGTTCGCTTGGGACTAGCGGGAACACAGATACGCAGTATTTT.

The chain recombines TRBV7-2 with TRBJ2-1, with TRBD2 matching 11 bases. This CDR3 contains 15 residues. Germline V CDR1 and CDR2: SGHTA, FQGNSA. V lost 5 bases, J lost 8 bases, and 8 bases stayed unmatched. For the CDR3, the DNA is TGTGCCAGCAGCCCTGGGCTAGCGGGGGGTGATGAGCAGTTCTTC. As protein: CASSPGLAGGDEQFF.

This rearrangement joins TRBV5-1 to TRBJ1-3; D is ambiguous. The CDR3 totals 14 residues. Trimming removed 0 bases at V and 0 bases at J, with 4 bases between. The germline gives CDR1 SGHRS, CDR2 YFSETQ. This CDR3 is CASSLDNSGNTIYF. In nucleotides, the CDR3 is TGCGCCAGCAGCTTGGATAACTCTGGAAACACCATATATTTT.

The chain employs TRBV6-1 and TRBJ1-2; TRBD1 agrees at 7 bases. Looked up from germline, CDR1 is MNHNS and CDR2 is SASEGT. With V trimmed by 1 base and J by 4 bases, 6 bases remained unmatched. The CDR3 loop spans 15 amino acids. CDR3 loop: CASSEEGAGSYGYTF. The CDR3 DNA sequence: TGTGCCAGCAGTGAAGAGGGGGCAGGGAGCTATGGCTACACCTTC.

The chain employs TRBV27 and TRBJ2-1; D call uncertain. V lost 3 bases to trimming and J lost 4 bases, with 13 bases between them. The CDR3 runs 15 residues. Germline loops: CDR1 MNHEY, CDR2 SMNVEV (reference sequence). The CDR3 nucleotides are TGTGCCAGCAGTTTGGCGGCAAGGTCATACAATGAGCAGTTCTTC. Protein product: CASSLAARSYNEQFF.

The J gene is TRBJ2-4, the V gene TRBV7-6; D gene ambiguous. V was clipped by 4 bases and J by 0 bases, with 7 bases between them. Germline V gene sequence: CDR1 SGHVS, CDR2 FNYEAQ. The CDR3 is 14 amino acids. CDR3 amino acids: CASSSVGAKNIQYF. The CDR3 coding sequence is TGTGCCAGCAGCTCGGTTGGAGCCAAAAACATTCAGTACTTC.

V gene TRBV30 combines with J gene TRBJ1-2; D is uncertain. Trimming took 4 bases from V and 13 from J, leaving 13 bases between them. The CDR3 loop spans 10 amino acids. CDR1 is GTSNPN and CDR2 is SVGIG in the germline V gene (reference sequence). The CDR3 DNA follows: TGTGCCTGGAAATCTGTTCTCTGCACCTTC. This sequence encodes CAWKSVLCTF.

With respect to this clone: This sample includes further DNA sequences coding for the same CDR3. The CDR3 here is CASSPPGLSSYNEQFF. Here the CDR3 DNA reads TGTGCCAGCTCACCACCGGGACTGAGCTCCTACAATGAGCAGTTCTTC. The chain is built from TRBV18 and TRBJ2-1, with D possibly being TRBD2 (6 bases). V was cut by 0 bases and J by 0 bases, with 9 bases left in between. The CDR3 has 16 amino acids. Germline V gene lookup returns CDR1 KGHSH and CDR2 LQKENI. Based on the CDR3 plus reference TRBV18 and TRBJ2-1, the full variable domain is NAGVMQNPRHLVRRRGQEARLRCSPMKGHSHVYWYRQLPEEGLKFMVYLQKENIIDESGMPKERFSAEFPKEGPSILRIQQVVRGDSAAYFCASSPPGLSSYNEQFFGPGTRLTVL.

This clone occurred once. The J gene is TRBJ1-3, the V gene TRBV4-1; D is unresolved. The germline V gene has CDR1 MGHRA and CDR2 YSYEKL. CDR3 size: 17 residues. V was clipped by 4 bases and J by 0 bases, with 16 bases between them. CDR3 nucleotides: TGCGCCAGCAGCCGGAAGAGCGGGTCCAGCTCTGGAAACACCATATATTTT. Amino acid sequence: CASSRKSGSSSGNTIYF.

The chain uses TRBV4-1 and TRBJ2-3; tentatively, D is TRBD1 (6 bases). With 1 base removed from V and 1 base from J, the gap between germline ends came to 15 bases. There are 17 residues in the CDR3. Germline lookup yields CDR1 MGHRA and CDR2 YSYEKL. CDR3: CASSQAPYRVGTDTQYF. The CDR3 DNA follows: TGCGCCAGCAGCCAAGCCCCTTACAGGGTGGGCACAGATACGCAGTATTTT.

V gene TRBV6-5 combines with J gene TRBJ2-7; 7 positions agree with TRBD2. This CDR3 has 14 amino acids. CDR1 MNHEY and CDR2 SVGAGI come from the germline V gene. V shed 5 bases, J shed 3 bases, and the junction held 7 bases outside the gene matches. Here the CDR3 DNA reads TGTGCCAGCAGTGAACGGGGCGGGAGCTACGAGCAGTACTTC. It translates to CASSERGGSYEQYF.

This clone was seen more than once but under ten times. The genes are TRBV5-4 and TRBJ2-3, with 10 positions matching TRBD2. The V gene end was trimmed by 4 bases and the J gene end by 4 bases; junction bases not matched to a gene: 9. CDR3 size: 16 residues. Germline CDR1 SGHNT, CDR2 YYREEE (reference sequence). In DNA form, the CDR3 reads TGTGCCAGCAGCCTAAAACTAGCGGGATTAGCAGATACGCAGTATTTT. It translates to CASSLKLAGLADTQYF.